This T cell receptor (beta chain) came from a study of T cell changes during pregnancy in multiple sclerosis. TCRdb's copy holds only in-frame clones and misses some; the assay was immunoSEQ multiplex PCR. The data show around 100,000 clones, roughly 92% seen once. With 6 bases clipped from V and 5 bases from J, the junction kept 15 bases outside the gene matches. Germline CDR1 and CDR2: SQVTM and ANQGSEA. CDR3 length: 17 residues. The material was peripheral blood, obtained in the third trimester of pregnancy. This TCR derives from a female donor with multiple sclerosis, enrolled in a pregnancy study. The rearrangement uses TRBV29-1 and TRBJ2-7, with 14 positions matching TRBD2. CDR3 in amino acids: CSVSRGTSGSSSNEQYF. The CDR3 DNA is TGCAGCGTGAGCCGGGGGACTAGCGGGAGCAGTTCGAACGAGCAGTACTTC.